This record looks at one T cell receptor beta chain sequence and its context. Antigen unknown. The data originate from a study of T cell repertoires in cytomegalovirus infection. Background on the study: TCR beta signatures that were public indicated CMV infection and matching HLA type.

Study-wide points: The cumulative frequency of public TCR beta families distinguished individuals who carried CMV together with the relevant HLA. Ex vivo responses were dominated by HLA-C-restricted CMV-specific TCR beta clonotypes.

TCRdb independently ran MiXCR on the reads; one entry per CDR3 protein. The sample includes about 260,000 distinct CDR3 sequences, roughly an eighth of them seen just once. Germline V CDR1 and CDR2: SEHNR, FQNEAQ (reference sequence). Trimming at V came to 6 bases and at J to 6 bases, leaving 18 bases not matched to a gene. There are 18 residues in the CDR3. What was sequenced was PBMCs. The TCR was taken from a human donor in good health (CMV status not recorded). Some clones in this sample may be carry-over from other donors' samples. This chain connects TRBV7-9 to TRBJ2-1; the match to TRBD2 covers 9 bases. CDR3 protein: CASRPRVLSGRFSNEQFF. The CDR3 DNA sequence: TGTGCCAGCAGGCCCAGGGTGTTAAGCGGGAGGTTCAGCAATGAGCAGTTCTTC.